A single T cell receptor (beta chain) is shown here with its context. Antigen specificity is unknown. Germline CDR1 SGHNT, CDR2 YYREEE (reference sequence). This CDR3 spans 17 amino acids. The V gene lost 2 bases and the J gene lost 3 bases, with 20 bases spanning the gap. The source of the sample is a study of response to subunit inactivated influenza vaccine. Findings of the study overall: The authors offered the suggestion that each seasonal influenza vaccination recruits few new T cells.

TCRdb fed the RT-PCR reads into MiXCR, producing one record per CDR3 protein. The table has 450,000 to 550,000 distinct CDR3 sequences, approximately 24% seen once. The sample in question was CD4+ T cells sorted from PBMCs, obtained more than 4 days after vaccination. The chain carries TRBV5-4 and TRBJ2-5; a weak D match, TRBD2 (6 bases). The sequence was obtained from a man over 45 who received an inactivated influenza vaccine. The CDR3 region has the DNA TGTGCCAGCAGCTTAATCGGTAGAATGGCTAGCGAAGAGACCCAGTACTTC. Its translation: CASSLIGRMASEETQYF.